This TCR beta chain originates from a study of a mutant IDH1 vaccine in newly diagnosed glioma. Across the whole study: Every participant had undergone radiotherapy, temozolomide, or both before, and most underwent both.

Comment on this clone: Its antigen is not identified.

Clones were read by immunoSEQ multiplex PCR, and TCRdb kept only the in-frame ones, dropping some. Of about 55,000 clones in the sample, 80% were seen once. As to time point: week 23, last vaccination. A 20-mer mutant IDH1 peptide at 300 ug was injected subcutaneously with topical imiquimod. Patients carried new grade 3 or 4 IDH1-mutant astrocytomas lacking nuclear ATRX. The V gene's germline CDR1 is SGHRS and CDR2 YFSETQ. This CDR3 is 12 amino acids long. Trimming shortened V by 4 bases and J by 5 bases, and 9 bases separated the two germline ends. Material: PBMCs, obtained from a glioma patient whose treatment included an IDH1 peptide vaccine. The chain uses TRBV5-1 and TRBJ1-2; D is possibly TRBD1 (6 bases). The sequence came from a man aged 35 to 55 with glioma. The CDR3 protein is CASSGTGYGYTF. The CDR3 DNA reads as TGCGCCAGCAGCGGTACAGGGTATGGCTACACCTTC.